The entry that follows covers one TCR beta chain sequence. Its antigen is still unknown. No base quality values were provided; no much bigger clone lies one nucleotide off. TCRbeta CDR3 regions were amplified from genomic DNA using the immunoSEQ Assay, a bias-controlled multiplex PCR. Regarding the original processing steps: Nucleated cell counts per sample were estimated from amplification of reference gene primers within the assay. Sequence reads were collapsed and filtered to measure the absolute abundance of every unique TCRbeta CDR3 rearrangement. Productive Simpson clonality was computed per sample as the square root of Simpson's diversity index over productive rearrangements. In its TCRdb copy, this immuneACCESS table keeps in-frame sequences only and misses some clones. Where compared with another copy, unresolved V genes explain less than half of these, and the others have no known cause. That table furnishes V, J and clone size, whereas the DNA furnished D and trimming. Counted in this sample were tens of thousands of clones; more than 75% of them appeared once. Of the sample, 15% is held by the ten largest clones.

CDR3 length: 15 amino acids, cysteine to phenylalanine. The sequence is cut down to CDR3 DNA, 45 bases in frame from base 1. Via the germline V gene, CDR1 is SGHRS and CDR2 YFSETQ. Relative to germline, V is missing 4 bases and J is missing 7 bases, with 10 bases of the junction outside any gene match. This sample was taken from a study of blood T cell repertoires in COVID-19 (dated by TCRdb to the early 2020s). Looking at the study overall: Samples covering the acute and convalescent phases of COVID-19 were provided by collaborators in the United States, Italy and Spain. Sample metadata almost always included a de-identified subject ID, COVID-19 status, age in years and sex. The dataset comprised deeply sampled blood TCRbeta repertoires from subjects exposed to, actively infected with, or recovered from COVID-19. The repertoires were made available in a free public database intended to serve as a resource for research on the immune response to SARS-CoV-2. Where available, HLA class I and class II types were obtained from metadata supplied by the sample provider rather than from assay-based typing. The material from the prospective study consisted of cDNA or gDNA derived from T cells, B-cell-depleted T cells, or PBMCs. The samples were drawn from the first 160 participants of the ongoing ImmuneRACE study and from 1,254 subjects provided by 6 global collaborators. What the work shows at the level of the full study, not this receptor alone: The quantity of clinical and demographic metadata differed by source and by participant and was supplied without curation.

The collaborating institutions used their own protocols to collect whole blood in K2EDTA tubes. Collaborator samples were shipped for TCRbeta analysis as frozen whole blood, isolated PBMCs, or DNA extracted from either sample type. This sequence was found in a human donor with active COVID-19. The donor label of this sample is uncertain. The source material was peripheral blood. Rearrangement joined TRBV5-1 to TRBJ1-4; 7 of the junction bases match TRBD1. The sequence in DNA is TGCGCCAGCAGCAGAGGGACAGTGGCACTTGAAAAACTGTTTTTT. Its translation reads: CASSRGTVALEKLFF. With the rest looked up from the reference TRBV5-1 and TRBJ1-4 genes rather than sequenced, the full variable domain is KAGVTQTPRYLIKTRGQQVTLSCSPISGHRSVSWYQQTPGQGLQFLFEYFSETQRNKGNFPGRFSGRQFSNSRSEMNVSTLELGDSALYLCASSRGTVALEKLFFGSGTQLSVL.